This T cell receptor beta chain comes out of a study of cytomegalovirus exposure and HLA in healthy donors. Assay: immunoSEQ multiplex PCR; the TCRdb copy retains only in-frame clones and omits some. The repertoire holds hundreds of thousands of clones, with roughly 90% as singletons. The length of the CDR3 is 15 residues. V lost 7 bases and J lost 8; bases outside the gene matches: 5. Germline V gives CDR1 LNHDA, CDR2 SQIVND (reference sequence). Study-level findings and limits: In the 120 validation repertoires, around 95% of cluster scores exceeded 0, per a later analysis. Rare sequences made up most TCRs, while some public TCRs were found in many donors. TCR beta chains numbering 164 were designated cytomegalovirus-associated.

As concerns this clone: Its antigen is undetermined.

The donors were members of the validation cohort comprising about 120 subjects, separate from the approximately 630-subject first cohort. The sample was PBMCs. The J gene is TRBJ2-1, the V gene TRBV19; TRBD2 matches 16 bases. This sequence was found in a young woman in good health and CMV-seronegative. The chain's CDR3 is CASKGLAGGPHEQFF. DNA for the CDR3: TGTGCCAGTAAGGGACTAGCGGGAGGGCCCCATGAGCAGTTCTTC.